This entry lists 20 T cell receptor beta chains sequenced from one sample in a study of T cells in Graves' hyperthyroidism and ophthalmopathy. Amplified regions were TCR beta CDR3 sequences from RNA transcripts. When the TCR CDR3 underwent first-round RT-PCR, the HTBI primer set was used. From the multiplex PCR reads, TCRdb called clonotypes with MiXCR, one entry per CDR3 protein. This repertoire shows 300,000 to 350,000 distinct CDR3 sequences, about a sixth found once; its top ten account for around 16%. The sample was blood. All receptors derive from a woman between 35 and 50 years old with Graves' ophthalmopathy.

The chain uses TRBV6-1 and TRBJ2-7; TRBD1 or TRBD2 may be the D gene (5 bases each). The germline V gene encodes CDR1 MNHNS and CDR2 SASEGT. This CDR3 comprises 15 residues. V was trimmed by 5 bases and J by 1 base, leaving 15 bases between them. CDR3 sequence: CASSPRETFSYEQYF. For the CDR3, the DNA is TGTGCCAGCAGTCCCAGGGAGACTTTTTCCTACGAGCAGTACTTC.

Comments on this clonotype: Mismatch with germline at one junction end may stem from a read error. This chain uses TRBV5-1 with TRBJ2-7; the D call may be TRBD1 or TRBD2 (5 bases each). The CDR3 contains 13 residues. Germline assignment: CDR1 SGHRS and CDR2 YFSETQ. CDR3 region: CASSLGADYEHYF. The CDR3 bases are TGCGCCAGCAGCTTAGGGGCAGACTACGAGCATTACTTC. The full variable domain, in which reference TRBV5-1 and TRBJ2-7 provide the parts outside the CDR3, is KAGVTQTPRYLIKTRGQQVTLSCSPISGHRSVSWYQQTPGQGLQFLFEYFSETQRNKGNFPGRFSGRQFSNSRSEMNVSTLELGDSALYLCASSLGADYEHYFGPGTRLTVT.

This clonotype has at least ten counts. J is TRBJ2-6 and V is TRBV6-5; the D call may be TRBD1 or TRBD2 (5 bases each). Germline CDR1 reads MNHEY; CDR2 reads SVGAGI. Between the trimmed V and J ends, which lost 0 bases and 4 bases, there was a span of 10 bases. The CDR3 has 16 amino acids. In DNA, the CDR3 is TGTGCCAGCAGTTACTCGTGGGGGTCAGGGGCCAACGTCCTGACTTTC. Amino acid sequence: CASSYSWGSGANVLTF.

The sample holds many counts of this clonotype. V usage is TRBV6-5 and J usage is TRBJ1-2, with D perhaps matching TRBD1 (6 bases). V was shortened by 0 bases and J by 7 bases, with 18 bases between the two germline ends. The CDR3 runs to 16 residues. Germline-derived CDR1 and CDR2 are MNHEY and SVGAGI. In DNA form, the CDR3 reads TGTGCCAGCAGTTACTCGATATCGGGGGGCGCGGCTGGCTACACCTTC. It translates to CASSYSISGGAAGYTF.

This clonotype has at least ten counts. The rearrangement uses TRBV12-3 or TRBV12-4 and TRBJ1-5; D unresolved. CDR3 length: 15 residues. Trimming stripped 6 bases from V and 0 bases from J, with 12 bases between. This CDR3 reads CASSHKSISNQPQHF. The CDR3 DNA reads as TGTGCCAGCAGCCATAAGAGTATTAGCAATCAGCCCCAGCATTTT.

This clonotype was found many times. This chain links TRBV5-1 with TRBJ1-2, with 10 nucleotides matching TRBD1. Germline values: CDR1 SGHRS, CDR2 YFSETQ. V lost 5 bases, J lost 8 bases, and 6 bases stayed unmatched. The CDR3 is made up of 13 amino acids. The CDR3 DNA reads TGCGCCAGCAGTCCCGGGACAGGGGAGGGCTACACCTTC. It translates to CASSPGTGEGYTF. Full variable domain (missing parts from reference TRBV5-1 and TRBJ1-2): KAGVTQTPRYLIKTRGQQVTLSCSPISGHRSVSWYQQTPGQGLQFLFEYFSETQRNKGNFPGRFSGRQFSNSRSEMNVSTLELGDSALYLCASSPGTGEGYTFGSGTRLTVV.

This clonotype was picked up many times. The chain uses TRBV30 and TRBJ2-7; 7 bases line up with TRBD1. The CDR3 sequence is 11 residues long. Losses at the gene ends were 2 bases for V and 7 bases for J; bases not matched to a gene: 2. Germline V gene sequence: CDR1 GTSNPN, CDR2 SVGIG (reference sequence). This CDR3 is CAWSRQGEQYF. In nucleotides, the CDR3 is TGTGCCTGGAGTCGACAGGGAGAGCAGTACTTC. Supplemented by reference TRBV30 and TRBJ2-7, the full variable domain reads SQTIHQWPATLVQPVGSPLSLECTVEGTSNPNLYWYRQAAGRGLQLLFYSVGIGQISSEVPQNLSASRPQDRQFILSSKKLLLSDSGFYLCAWSRQGEQYFGPGTRLTVT.

This clonotype was seen repeatedly, ten times or more. The chain uses TRBV5-1 and TRBJ2-7; D is perhaps TRBD2 (7 bases). CDR3 length: 16 residues. Germline-derived CDR1 and CDR2 are SGHRS and YFSETQ. V lost 1 base and J lost 3, with 17 bases in between. The CDR3 sequence is CASSLTSGEGDYEQYF. As DNA, the CDR3 is TGCGCCAGCAGCTTGACGAGCGGGGAGGGGGACTACGAGCAGTACTTC.

This clonotype was picked up many times. V is TRBV28 and J is TRBJ2-7; tentatively, D is TRBD1 (5 bases). This CDR3 is 14 amino acids long. Trimming took off 6 bases at V and 7 bases at J, with 19 bases between the two ends. Germline lookup yields CDR1 MDHEN and CDR2 SYDVKM. CDR3 sequence (DNA): TGTGCCAGCAGGTGGGGCTGGACAAGTGGTGAGCAGTACTTC. Translating it yields CASRWGWTSGEQYF.

There are many counts of this clonotype. The V gene is TRBV28, the J gene TRBJ2-7; TRBD1 aligns across 8 bases. J was trimmed by 2 bases and V by 4 bases; bases with no gene match: 1. Per germline, CDR1 MDHEN and CDR2 SYDVKM. The CDR3 contains 13 residues. For the CDR3, the DNA is TGTGCCAGCAGTTGGACAGGGCCCTACGAGCAGTACTTC. This sequence encodes CASSWTGPYEQYF.

This clonotype was seen many times. The chain couples TRBV18 to TRBJ1-4, with a possible D match to TRBD1 (5 bases). V dropped 2 bases and J dropped 4 bases, with 5 bases sitting between them. The germline CDR1 and CDR2 sequences are KGHSH and LQKENI. The CDR3 contains 13 residues. The CDR3 nucleotides read TGTGCCAGCTCACCAGGGGGTAATGAAAAACTGTTTTTT. Protein: CASSPGGNEKLFF.

About this clonotype itself: With a much larger clone just one base away, this may be a read error. The V call is TRBV25-1, the J call TRBJ2-2; TRBD1 matches 12 bases. The CDR3 sequence is 16 residues long. CDR1 MGHDK and CDR2 SYGVNS come from the germline V gene. The CDR3 region has the DNA TGTGCCATCAGTGTACCGGGACAGGGGGCCGCCGGGGAGCTGTTTTTT. This encodes CAISVPGQGAAGELFF.

In this sample, this clonotype turned up many times. This chain uses TRBV27 with TRBJ2-5; 12 bases match TRBD2. Germline V gene lookup returns CDR1 MNHEY and CDR2 SMNVEV (reference sequence). The CDR3 runs to 15 residues. After removal of 3 bases from V and 2 bases from J, the junction contained 1 base not matched to a gene. This chain's CDR3 is CASSFLAGGQETQYF. The CDR3 DNA reads as TGTGCCAGCAGTTTCCTAGCGGGAGGGCAAGAGACCCAGTACTTC.

This clonotype was counted many times. The J gene is TRBJ2-5, the V gene TRBV12-3 or TRBV12-4, with 7 bases aligning to TRBD2. This CDR3 is built from 16 residues. V dropped 3 bases and J dropped 2; count of bases not matched to a gene: 9. The CDR3 spells CASSFGGAGPQETQYF. The CDR3 region has the DNA TGTGCCAGCAGTTTTGGGGGAGCGGGACCTCAAGAGACCCAGTACTTC.

This rearrangement joins TRBV7-6 to TRBJ1-5; tentative D call: TRBD1 (6 bases). CDR1 is SGHVS and CDR2 is FNYEAQ in the germline V gene. The V end was cut by 5 bases, the J end by 2 bases, with 10 bases between. This CDR3 has 14 amino acids. The CDR3 here is CASSAGVGNQPQHF. Here the CDR3 DNA reads TGTGCCAGCAGCGCAGGGGTCGGCAATCAGCCCCAGCATTTT.

At least ten counts were recorded for this clonotype. The V call is TRBV5-1, the J call TRBJ2-2; tentatively, D is TRBD1 (6 bases). There are 16 residues in the CDR3. Germline CDR1 is SGHRS and CDR2 is YFSETQ. Trimming removed 4 bases at V and 1 base at J, with 14 bases between. CDR3 coding DNA: TGCGCCAGCAGCCCAGGTAGGGGGAAGAACACCGGGGAGCTGTTTTTT. It translates to CASSPGRGKNTGELFF.

This chain joins TRBV6-5 and TRBJ2-5; TRBD2 aligns across 7 bases. The CDR3 length is 15 residues. V was pared by 0 bases and J by 5 bases, with 6 bases of the junction left unmatched. The germline gives CDR1 MNHEY, CDR2 SVGAGI. CDR3 sequence (DNA): TGTGCCAGCAGTTACTCGATTAGCGGGCTGGAGACCCAGTACTTC. This sequence encodes CASSYSISGLETQYF.

The chain couples TRBV20-1 to TRBJ2-4; 12 nucleotides align to TRBD2. Germline loops: CDR1 DFQATT, CDR2 SNEGSKA (reference sequence). The length of the CDR3 is 17 residues. V trimming: 2 bases; J trimming: 3 bases; junction bases outside the gene matches: 8. CDR3 region: CSARLLAGGPDKNIQYF. As DNA, the CDR3 is TGCAGTGCTAGACTTCTAGCGGGAGGGCCTGACAAAAACATTCAGTACTTC.

At least ten counts were recorded for this clonotype. The V call is TRBV12-3 or TRBV12-4, the J call TRBJ1-5, with D possibly matching TRBD1 (5 bases). With 6 bases removed from V and 4 bases from J, the gap between germline ends came to 19 bases. There are 16 residues in the CDR3. The CDR3: CASSLGATGMNQPQHF. The CDR3 DNA is TGTGCCAGCAGCCTTGGGGCCACGGGGATGAATCAGCCCCAGCATTTT.

This clonotype was detected many times. The V call is TRBV7-8, the J call TRBJ2-6, with D hard to call. Germline V gives CDR1 SGHVS, CDR2 FQNEAQ. CDR3 length: 14 residues. V was pared by 0 bases and J by 3 bases, with 3 bases between. The CDR3 region has the DNA TGTGCCAGCAGCTTAGCGCTTGGGGCCAACGTCCTGACTTTC. It translates to CASSLALGANVLTF.